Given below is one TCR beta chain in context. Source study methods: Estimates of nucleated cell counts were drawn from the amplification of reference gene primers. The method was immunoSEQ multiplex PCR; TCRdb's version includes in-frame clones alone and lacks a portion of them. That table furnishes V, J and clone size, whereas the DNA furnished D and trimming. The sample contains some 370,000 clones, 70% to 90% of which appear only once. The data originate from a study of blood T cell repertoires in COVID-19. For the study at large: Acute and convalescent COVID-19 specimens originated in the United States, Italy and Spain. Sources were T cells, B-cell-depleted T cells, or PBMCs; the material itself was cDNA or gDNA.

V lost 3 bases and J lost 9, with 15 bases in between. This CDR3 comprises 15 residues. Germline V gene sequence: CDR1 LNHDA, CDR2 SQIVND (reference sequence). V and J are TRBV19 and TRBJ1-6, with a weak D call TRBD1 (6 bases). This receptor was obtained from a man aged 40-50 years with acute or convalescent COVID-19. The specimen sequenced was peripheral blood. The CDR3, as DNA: TGTGCCAGTAGTATTCGGGACAACGGTCCTTCACCCCTCCACTTT. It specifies CASSIRDNGPSPLHF.